This entry is about one TCR beta chain. Its antigen is unknown. These data are taken from a study of quantifying T cell responses using KT2 cells. Study details: cDNA was made from DNase-treated RNA using alpha and beta constant primers. General study points: KT2 clone alpha and beta sequence counts scaled linearly with input KT2 cell number. KT2 sequence counts showed saturation when very many KT2 cells were spiked in.

A single-stranded UMI oligo with SP2 sequence was ligated to cDNA 3' ends. An equimolar mix of RC1.1 and RC1.2 primed the beta chain across TRBC1 and TRBC2. TCRdb re-derived calls from the UMI-ligation and nested PCR reads in MiXCR, one entry per CDR3 protein. The profile covers 40,000 to 50,000 distinct CDR3 sequences, with 15% to 20% appearing a single time and around two fifths taken by the ten largest. The CDR3 spans 16 residues. Per the germline V gene, CDR1 is SGHAT and CDR2 is FQNNGV. Trimming cost V 3 bases and J 3 bases, with 15 bases left between them. KT2, a clone with a known TCR, was spiked into unfractionated PBMC.

This chain joins TRBV11-2 and TRBJ1-3, with D possibly being TRBD1 (5 bases). The sequenced sample consisted of PBMCs spiked with cells of the T cell clone KT2. This receptor was identified in a human donor. The CDR3 DNA is TGTGCCAGCAGCTTTGATCACCGGGGCATTGGAAACACCATATATTTT. Amino acid sequence: CASSFDHRGIGNTIYF.